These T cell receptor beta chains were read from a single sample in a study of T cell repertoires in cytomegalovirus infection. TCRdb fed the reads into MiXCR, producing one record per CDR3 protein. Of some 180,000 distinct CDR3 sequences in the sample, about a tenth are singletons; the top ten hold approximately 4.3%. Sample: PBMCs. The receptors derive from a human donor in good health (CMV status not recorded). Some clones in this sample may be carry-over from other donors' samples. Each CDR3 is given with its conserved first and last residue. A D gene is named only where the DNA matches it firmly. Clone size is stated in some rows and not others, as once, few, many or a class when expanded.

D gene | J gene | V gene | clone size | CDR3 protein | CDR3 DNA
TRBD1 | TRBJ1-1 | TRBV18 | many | CASSPLLAGGDGAFF | TGTGCCAGCTCACCACTACTTGCAGGGGGCGACGGAGCTTTCTTT
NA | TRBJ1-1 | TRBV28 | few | CASHTNLNTEAFF | TGTGCCAGCCACACCAACCTGAACACTGAAGCTTTCTTT
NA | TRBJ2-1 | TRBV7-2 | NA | CASSLSQGDEQFF | TGTGCCAGCAGCTTGTCACAGGGCGATGAGCAGTTCTTC
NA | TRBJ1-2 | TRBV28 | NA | CASSTPGTSLYGYTF | TGTGCCAGCAGCACCCCTGGGACCAGCCTCTATGGCTACACCTTC
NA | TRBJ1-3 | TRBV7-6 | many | CASSLMDSGNTIYF | TGTGCCAGCAGCTTAATGGATTCTGGAAACACCATATATTTT
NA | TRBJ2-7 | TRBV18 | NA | CASSPNAQTYEQYF | TGTGCCAGCTCACCGAACGCCCAAACCTACGAGCAGTACTTC
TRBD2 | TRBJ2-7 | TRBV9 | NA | CASSPSGGSYEQYF | TGTGCCAGCAGCCCTAGCGGGGGTTCCTACGAGCAGTACTTC
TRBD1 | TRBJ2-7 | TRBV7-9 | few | CASSSPDREALSYEQYF | TGTGCCAGCAGCTCGCCTGACAGGGAAGCTCTCTCCTACGAGCAGTACTTC
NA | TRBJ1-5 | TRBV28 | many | CASSLFRTSDGYSNQPQHF | TGTGCCAGCAGTTTATTTCGGACATCGGACGGGTATAGCAATCAGCCCCAGCATTTT
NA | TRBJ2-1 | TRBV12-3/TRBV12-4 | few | CASSLGPGEQFF | TGTGCCAGCAGCCTGGGACCCGGGGAGCAGTTCTTC
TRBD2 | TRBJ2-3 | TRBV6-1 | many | CASSATSGGTDTQYF | TGTGCCAGCAGTGCGACTAGCGGGGGCACAGATACGCAGTATTTT
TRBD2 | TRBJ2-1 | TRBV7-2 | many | CASSLVWAGGGNEQFF | TGTGCCAGCAGCTTAGTATGGGCGGGGGGGGGGAATGAGCAGTTCTTC
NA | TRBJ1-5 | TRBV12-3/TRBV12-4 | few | CASSLGGAEGTQHF | TGTGCCAGCAGTTTAGGAGGGGCGGAGGGGACCCAGCATTTT
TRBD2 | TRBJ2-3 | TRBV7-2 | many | CASSLIARGDTQYF | TGTGCCAGCAGCCTCATAGCGCGGGGGGATACGCAGTATTTT
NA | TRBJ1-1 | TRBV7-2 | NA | CASSKPGANTEAFF | TGTGCCAGCAGCAAACCGGGAGCGAACACTGAAGCTTTCTTT
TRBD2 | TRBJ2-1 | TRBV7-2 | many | CASSLAASGGYNEQFF | TGTGCCAGCAGCTTAGCGGCTAGCGGGGGCTACAATGAGCAGTTCTTC
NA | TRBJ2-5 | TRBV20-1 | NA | CSARDSRFRRQNQETQYF | TGCAGTGCTAGAGACTCTAGATTCCGTCGACAGAACCAAGAGACCCAGTACTTC
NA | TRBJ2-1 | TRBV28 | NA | CASSLRSSLNNEQFF | TGTGCCAGCAGTTTACGTTCCAGCCTGAACAATGAGCAGTTCTTC
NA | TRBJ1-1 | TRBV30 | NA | CAWSVQGVTEAFF | TGTGCCTGGAGTGTACAAGGGGTCACTGAAGCTTTCTTT
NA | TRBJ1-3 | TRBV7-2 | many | CASRTVGNSGNTIYF | TGTGCCAGTAGGACAGTGGGGAACTCTGGAAACACCATATATTTT
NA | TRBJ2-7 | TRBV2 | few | CAGSGARSYEQYF | TGTGCCGGCTCGGGGGCCCGCTCCTACGAGCAGTACTTC
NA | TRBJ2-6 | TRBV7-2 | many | CASSLAERVSGANVLTF | TGTGCCAGCAGCTTAGCGGAGAGGGTCTCTGGGGCCAACGTCCTGACTTTC
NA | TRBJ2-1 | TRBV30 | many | CAWSVLDEQFF | TGTGCCTGGAGTGTACTCGATGAGCAGTTCTTC